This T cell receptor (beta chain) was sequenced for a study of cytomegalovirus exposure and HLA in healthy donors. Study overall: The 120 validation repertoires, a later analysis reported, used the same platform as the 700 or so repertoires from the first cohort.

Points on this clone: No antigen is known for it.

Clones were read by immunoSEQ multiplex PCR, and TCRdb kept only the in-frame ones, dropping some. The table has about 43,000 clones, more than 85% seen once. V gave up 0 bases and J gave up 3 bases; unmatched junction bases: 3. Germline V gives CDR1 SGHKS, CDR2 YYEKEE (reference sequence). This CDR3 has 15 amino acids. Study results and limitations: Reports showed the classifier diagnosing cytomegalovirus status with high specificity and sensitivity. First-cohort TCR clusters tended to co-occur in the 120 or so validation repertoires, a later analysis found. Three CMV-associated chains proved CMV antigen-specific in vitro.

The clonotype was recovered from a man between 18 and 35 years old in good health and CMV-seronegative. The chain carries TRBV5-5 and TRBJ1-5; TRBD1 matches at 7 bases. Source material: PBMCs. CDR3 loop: CASSLATGINQPQHF. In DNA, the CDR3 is TGTGCCAGCAGCTTGGCGACAGGGATCAATCAGCCCCAGCATTTT.